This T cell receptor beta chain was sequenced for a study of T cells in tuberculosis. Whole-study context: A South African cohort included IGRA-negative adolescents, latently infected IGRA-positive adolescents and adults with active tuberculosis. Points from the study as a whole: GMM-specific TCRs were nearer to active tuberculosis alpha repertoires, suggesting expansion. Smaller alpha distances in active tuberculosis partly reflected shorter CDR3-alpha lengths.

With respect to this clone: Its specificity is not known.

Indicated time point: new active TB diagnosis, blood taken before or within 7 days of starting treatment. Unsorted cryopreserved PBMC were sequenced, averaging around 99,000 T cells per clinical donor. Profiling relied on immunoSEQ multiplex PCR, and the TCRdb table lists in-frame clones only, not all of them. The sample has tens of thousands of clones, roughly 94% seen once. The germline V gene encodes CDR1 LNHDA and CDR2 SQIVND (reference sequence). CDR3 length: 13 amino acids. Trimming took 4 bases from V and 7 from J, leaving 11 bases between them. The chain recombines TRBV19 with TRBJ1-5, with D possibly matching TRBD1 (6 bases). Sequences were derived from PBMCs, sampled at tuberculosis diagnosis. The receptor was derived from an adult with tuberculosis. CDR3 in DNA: TGTGCCAGTAGTACACAGGGCGGGCAGCCCCAGCATTTT. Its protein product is CASSTQGGQPQHF.